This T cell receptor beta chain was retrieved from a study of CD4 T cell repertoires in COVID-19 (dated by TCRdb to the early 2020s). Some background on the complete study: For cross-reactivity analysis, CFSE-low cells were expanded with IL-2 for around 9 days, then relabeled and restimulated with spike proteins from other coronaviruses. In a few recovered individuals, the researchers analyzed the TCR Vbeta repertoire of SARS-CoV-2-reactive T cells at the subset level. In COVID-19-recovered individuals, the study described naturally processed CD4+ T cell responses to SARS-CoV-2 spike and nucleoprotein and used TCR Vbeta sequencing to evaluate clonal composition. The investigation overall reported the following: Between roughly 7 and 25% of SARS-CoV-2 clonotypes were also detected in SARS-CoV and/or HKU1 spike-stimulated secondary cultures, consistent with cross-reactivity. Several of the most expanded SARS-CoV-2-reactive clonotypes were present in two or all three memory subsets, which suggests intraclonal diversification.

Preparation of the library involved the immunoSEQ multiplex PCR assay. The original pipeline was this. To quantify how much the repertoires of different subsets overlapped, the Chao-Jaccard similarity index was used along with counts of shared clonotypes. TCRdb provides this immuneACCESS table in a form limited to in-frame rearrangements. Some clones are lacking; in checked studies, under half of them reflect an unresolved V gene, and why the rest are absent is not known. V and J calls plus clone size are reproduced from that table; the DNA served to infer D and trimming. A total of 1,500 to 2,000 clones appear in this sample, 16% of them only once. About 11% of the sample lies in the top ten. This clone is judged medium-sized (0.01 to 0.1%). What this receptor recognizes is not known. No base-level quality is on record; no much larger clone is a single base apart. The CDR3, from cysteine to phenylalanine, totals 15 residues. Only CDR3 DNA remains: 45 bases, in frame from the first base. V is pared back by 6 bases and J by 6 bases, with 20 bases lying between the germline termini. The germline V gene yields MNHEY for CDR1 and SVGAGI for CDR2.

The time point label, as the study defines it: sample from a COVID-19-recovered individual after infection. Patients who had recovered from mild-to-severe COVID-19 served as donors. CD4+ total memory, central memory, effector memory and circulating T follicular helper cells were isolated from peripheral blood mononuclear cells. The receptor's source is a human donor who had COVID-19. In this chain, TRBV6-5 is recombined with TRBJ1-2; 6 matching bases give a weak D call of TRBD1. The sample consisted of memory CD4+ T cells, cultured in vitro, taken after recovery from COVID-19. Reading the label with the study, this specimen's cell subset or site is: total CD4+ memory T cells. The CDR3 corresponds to CASRNIRDTLHGYTF. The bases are TGTGCCAGCAGAAACATCCGGGACACGCTCCATGGCTACACCTTC.